The 30 T cell receptor beta chains below all came from one sample that was sequenced in a study of T cell responses to AZD1222 COVID-19 vaccine (dated by TCRdb to the early 2020s). The sample's time point label, in plain terms: baseline before first vaccination. Libraries came from the immunoSEQ multiplex PCR assay. TCRdb holds this immuneACCESS table with in-frame rearrangements only. Some clones are missing; in checked studies, unresolved V genes explain under half, and the rest has no known cause. Here the sample has approximately 100,000 clones; around 90% occur a single time. The biggest ten clones account for roughly 1.2% of the sample. The sequences come from peripheral blood, collected on day 0 of AZD1222 vaccination. These receptors were obtained from an adult in good health.

The chain employs TRBV19 and TRBJ2-3; tentatively, D is TRBD1 (6 bases). The CDR3 is 14 residues long. V dropped 1 base and J dropped 4 bases, with 9 bases sitting between them. The germline V gene encodes CDR1 LNHDA and CDR2 SQIVND (reference sequence). The CDR3, as DNA: TGTGCCAGTAGTATAGGACACAGGGCAGATACGCAGTATTTT. It specifies CASSIGHRADTQYF.

The chain combines TRBV10-3 with TRBJ2-2; the D gene is possibly TRBD1 (6 bases). Between the trimmed V and J ends, which lost 6 bases and 3 bases, there was a span of 14 bases. This CDR3 comprises 15 residues. Germline values: CDR1 ENHRY, CDR2 SYGVKD. CDR3 in amino acids: CAIRKNAGDTGELFF. CDR3 bases: TGTGCCATCAGGAAGAATGCAGGGGACACCGGGGAGCTGTTTTTT.

J is TRBJ2-5 and V is TRBV7-8; maybe TRBD2 (6 bases). In germline, CDR1 is SGHVS, CDR2 FQNEAQ. CDR3 length: 13 residues. Deletions cut 6 bases from V and 5 bases from J, with 13 bases between. The CDR3 bases are TGTGCCAGCAGTGGAATCGCGGGGGAGACCCAGTACTTC. Translating gives CASSGIAGETQYF. The full variable domain, completed using reference TRBV7-8 and TRBJ2-5, is GAGVSQSPRYKVAKRGQDVALRCDPISGHVSLFWYQQALGQGPEFLTYFQNEAQLDKSGLPSDRFFAERPEGSVSTLKIQRTQQEDSAVYLCASSGIAGETQYFGPGTRLLVL.

J is TRBJ1-2 and V is TRBV5-1, with 7 nucleotides matching TRBD1. Germline lookup yields CDR1 SGHRS and CDR2 YFSETQ. V was clipped by 4 bases and J by 0 bases; unmatched bases: 9. CDR3 length: 16 residues. The CDR3 DNA sequence: TGCGCCAGCAGCCCGTCTCCGGGACAGACTAACTATGGCTACACCTTC. Translating it yields CASSPSPGQTNYGYTF.

The genes are TRBV6-6 and TRBJ1-5; D not resolved. Between the trimmed V and J ends, which lost 10 bases and 3 bases, there was a span of 13 bases. Germline values: CDR1 MNHNY, CDR2 SVGAGI (reference sequence). The CDR3 spans 13 residues. The CDR3 is CAILAQLNQPQHF. The CDR3 DNA is TGTGCCATCCTCGCCCAGCTCAATCAGCCCCAGCATTTT.

This clone was seen a handful of times. The chain employs TRBV28 and TRBJ1-4, with 10 nucleotides matching TRBD1. The CDR3 runs 15 residues. Germline loops: CDR1 MDHEN, CDR2 SYDVKM. V lost 6 bases and J lost 5; bases outside the gene matches: 6. In DNA, the CDR3 is TGTGCCAGCAGAAACGGACAGGGGGGGAATGAAAAACTGTTTTTT. As protein: CASRNGQGGNEKLFF.

In this sample, this clone turned up once. The V call is TRBV5-5, the J call TRBJ2-3; perhaps TRBD2 as D (5 bases). CDR3 length: 15 amino acids. Per the germline V gene, CDR1 is SGHKS and CDR2 is YYEKEE (reference sequence). V gave up 2 bases and J gave up 2 bases, with 12 bases separating them. The CDR3 nucleotides are TGTGCCAGCAGCTTAATACCCGGGGACACAGATACGCAGTATTTT. It encodes CASSLIPGDTDTQYF.

V is TRBV10-3 and J is TRBJ1-3, with D uncertain. The V end was cut by 0 bases, the J end by 4 bases, with 16 bases between. The CDR3 is made up of 17 amino acids. The germline CDR1 and CDR2 sequences are ENHRY and SYGVKD. CDR3 DNA: TGTGCCATCAGTGAGTCGGGGAGGGCGTCGAGAGGAAACACCATATATTTT. Protein sequence: CAISESGRASRGNTIYF.

This chain links TRBV24-1 with TRBJ2-6; the D is unclear. Trimming removed 12 bases at V and 1 base at J, with 6 bases between. Germline assignment: CDR1 KGHDR and CDR2 SFDVKD. This CDR3 is built from 12 residues. The chain's CDR3 is CACDSGANVLTF. The CDR3 coding sequence is TGTGCCTGCGATTCTGGGGCCAACGTCCTGACTTTC.

The chain has TRBV12-3 or TRBV12-4 and TRBJ1-2, with TRBD1 identical over 8 bases. CDR3 length equals 13 residues. J gave up 4 bases and V 7 bases, and 5 bases lay outside the gene matches. The CDR3 spells CASNKDRAYGYTF. The CDR3 region has the DNA TGTGCCAGCAATAAGGACAGGGCCTATGGCTACACCTTC.

The gene calls are TRBV12-5 and TRBJ1-3; 10 bases map to TRBD1. J gave up 2 bases and V 5 bases, and 3 bases lay outside the gene matches. There are 15 residues in the CDR3. From germline, CDR1 is LGHNT and CDR2 FRNRAP. CDR3 sequence: CASGTGQGAGNTIYF. As DNA, the CDR3 is TGTGCTAGTGGTACTGGACAGGGGGCTGGAAACACCATATATTTT.

The V gene is TRBV24-1, the J gene TRBJ2-7, with D unclear. The CDR3 length is 13 residues. The V and J ends lost 5 bases and 6 bases respectively, with 13 bases between them. CDR1 is KGHDR and CDR2 is SFDVKD in the germline V gene. The CDR3 DNA sequence: TGTGCCACCAGTGGAGGAGTGGTGGGCGAGCAGTACTTC. Encoded protein: CATSGGVVGEQYF.

The chain couples TRBV5-1 to TRBJ1-4, with TRBD1 as a possible D gene (5 bases). V dropped 0 bases and J dropped 7 bases, with 16 bases sitting between them. The CDR3 runs 16 residues. The V gene's germline CDR1 is SGHRS and CDR2 YFSETQ. CDR3 amino acids: CASSLGTDSRGEKLFF. The DNA for the CDR3 is TGCGCCAGCAGCTTGGGGACTGACAGTCGCGGTGAAAAACTGTTTTTT.

The CDR3 sequence: CASSYRGPPPEAFF. The CDR3 nucleotides read TGTGCCAGCAGTTACAGAGGGCCACCTCCTGAAGCTTTCTTT. The chain is built from TRBV6-2 or TRBV6-3 and TRBJ1-1; no clear D. V was trimmed by 2 bases and J by 6 bases, leaving 13 bases between them. The CDR3 runs to 14 residues. Germline V gives CDR1 MNHEY, CDR2 SVGEGT.

The V and J genes are TRBV5-4 and TRBJ1-2; D might be TRBD1 (6 bases). V was pared by 1 base and J by 0 bases, with 19 bases between. The CDR3 runs to 18 residues. The V gene's germline CDR1 is SGHNT and CDR2 YYREEE (reference sequence). CDR3 DNA: TGTGCCAGCAGCTTGTTCCGGGACATCGGAAAATCTAACTATGGCTACACCTTC. Encoded protein: CASSLFRDIGKSNYGYTF.

The chain employs TRBV24-1 and TRBJ2-2; the D is unclear. This CDR3 spans 14 amino acids. CDR1 is KGHDR, CDR2 SFDVKD, per germline. V shed 4 bases and J shed 0 bases, with 5 bases lying between them. This CDR3 is CATSDPPNTGELFF. The CDR3 coding sequence is TGTGCCACCAGTGACCCCCCGAACACCGGGGAGCTGTTTTTT.

The rearrangement links TRBV5-6 to TRBJ1-2, with 9 bases matching TRBD1. V was clipped by 0 bases and J by 8 bases; unmatched bases: 5. CDR1 and CDR2 from the germline V gene are SGHDT and YYEEEE. This CDR3 is built from 14 residues. This CDR3 is CASSLAGDRAGYTF. Written as DNA, the CDR3 is TGTGCCAGCAGCTTGGCAGGGGACAGGGCCGGCTACACCTTC.

The chain recombines TRBV5-1 with TRBJ2-5; 9 bases line up with TRBD2. The CDR3 is made up of 16 amino acids. CDR1 SGHRS and CDR2 YFSETQ come from the germline V gene. The trim removed 3 bases at V and 3 bases at J, leaving 9 bases unmatched. The CDR3 loop is CASSSLGGGAEETQYF. The CDR3 DNA sequence: TGCGCCAGCAGCTCCCTCGGCGGGGGGGCGGAAGAGACCCAGTACTTC.

CDR3 in amino acids: CASRPTSPYNSPLHF. DNA for the CDR3: TGTGCCAGCAGGCCCACGTCGCCCTATAATTCACCCCTCCACTTT. The V gene is TRBV2, the J gene TRBJ1-6; D is unresolved. V was trimmed by 6 bases and J by 2 bases, leaving 11 bases between them. The CDR3 has 15 residues. Per the germline V gene, CDR1 is SNHLY and CDR2 is FYNNEI.

This chain uses TRBV6-2 or TRBV6-3 with TRBJ1-2; a weak D match, TRBD1 (6 bases). Germline CDR1 is MNHEY and CDR2 is SVGEGT. V lost 0 bases and J 6 bases, leaving 23 bases between the germline ends. The CDR3 length is 18 residues. This CDR3 is CASSYSSTAGVNGDGYTF. The CDR3 DNA reads as TGTGCCAGCAGTTACTCGAGCACGGCAGGGGTAAATGGTGATGGCTACACCTTC.

CDR3 coding DNA: TGTGCCAGCTCCCCCGGACGGGGGGCCTTCGACGAGCAGTACTTC. Its protein product is CASSPGRGAFDEQYF. This chain links TRBV18 with TRBJ2-7, with D perhaps matching TRBD2 (7 bases). V was cut by 6 bases and J by 5 bases, with 20 bases left in between. Germline V gene data show CDR1 as KGHSH and CDR2 as LQKENI. The CDR3 has 15 amino acids.

The gene calls are TRBV7-2 and TRBJ1-1; D remains unclear. V lost 1 base and J 0 bases, leaving 6 bases between the germline ends. CDR3 length: 14 amino acids. Germline CDR1 and CDR2: SGHTA and FQGNSA. This CDR3 reads CASSLVGLNTEAFF. The DNA for the CDR3 is TGTGCCAGCAGCTTAGTAGGGTTGAACACTGAAGCTTTCTTT.

The V and J genes are TRBV29-1 and TRBJ1-3, with D possibly being TRBD1 (6 bases). The CDR3 has 14 amino acids. Trimming left V 6 bases short and J 0 bases short, with 12 bases between. Per germline, CDR1 SQVTM and CDR2 ANQGSEA. The CDR3 DNA sequence: TGCAGCGTCGGTGGACAGAACTCTGGAAACACCATATATTTT. This translates into CSVGGQNSGNTIYF.

A single count supports this clone. V gene TRBV4-2 combines with J gene TRBJ2-7, with TRBD2 matching 10 bases. In germline, CDR1 is LGHNA, CDR2 YNFKEQ. The CDR3 loop spans 16 amino acids. Germline trimming cut 0 bases from V and 8 bases from J; bases unmatched to any gene: 10. The CDR3 region has the DNA TGTGCCAGCAGCCAAGAATCGGGACTAGCGCCTACGCAGCAGTACTTC. Protein: CASSQESGLAPTQQYF.

J is TRBJ1-1 and V is TRBV3-1 (or the pseudogene TRBV3-2), with TRBD1 matching 8 bases. Germline trimming cut 7 bases from V and 1 base from J; bases unmatched to any gene: 5. Germline assignment: CDR1 LGHDT and CDR2 YNNKEL (reference sequence). This CDR3 region has 14 residues. The CDR3 DNA is TGTGCCAGCACTTTGGGACAGGCGAACACTGAAGCTTTCTTT. Residues: CASTLGQANTEAFF.

The CDR3 DNA follows: TGTGCCAGCAGCTCGTTGGAAGGCTATGGCTACACCTTC. It translates to CASSSLEGYGYTF. V gene TRBV7-8 combines with J gene TRBJ1-2; D gene unclear. Per the germline V gene, CDR1 is SGHVS and CDR2 is FQNEAQ. This CDR3 contains 13 residues. Between the trimmed V and J ends, which lost 4 bases and 4 bases, there was a span of 10 bases. Drawing the rest from reference TRBV7-8 and TRBJ1-2, the complete variable domain is GAGVSQSPRYKVAKRGQDVALRCDPISGHVSLFWYQQALGQGPEFLTYFQNEAQLDKSGLPSDRFFAERPEGSVSTLKIQRTQQEDSAVYLCASSSLEGYGYTFGSGTRLTVV.

This clone was seen once. The V and J genes are TRBV24-1 and TRBJ2-2, with 11 positions matching TRBD1. The CDR3 spans 16 residues. V gave up 3 bases and J gave up 4 bases; unmatched junction bases: 3. CDR1 is KGHDR and CDR2 is SFDVKD in the germline V gene. The DNA for the CDR3 is TGTGCCACCAGTGATACCGGGACAGGGGGCACCGGGGAGCTGTTTTTT. As protein: CATSDTGTGGTGELFF.

This chain joins TRBV5-6 and TRBJ2-1, with 7 bases lining up with TRBD2. Germline CDR1 is SGHDT and CDR2 is YYEEEE. This CDR3 has 16 residues. The junction had 6 bases not matched to a gene; V was cut back by 1 base and J by 2 bases. CDR3 sequence reads: CASSLTLADAYNEQFF. The CDR3 DNA sequence: TGTGCCAGCAGCTTGACCCTAGCGGACGCCTACAATGAGCAGTTCTTC.

This clone appeared a single time. The rearrangement uses TRBV30 and TRBJ1-5; the D gene is possibly TRBD1 (5 bases). Trimming took 3 bases from V and 6 from J, leaving 18 bases between them. The CDR3 consists of 15 residues. The germline gives CDR1 GTSNPN, CDR2 SVGIG (reference sequence). CDR3 sequence (DNA): TGTGCCTGGAGCGGGGCGGGGGGTTTCAGTCAGCCCCAGCATTTT. This translates into CAWSGAGGFSQPQHF.

This chain joins TRBV6-5 and TRBJ2-1, with a weak D call TRBD1 (5 bases). Trimming stripped 2 bases from V and 7 bases from J, with 12 bases between. Germline V gene data show CDR1 as MNHEY and CDR2 as SVGAGI. This CDR3 is built from 14 residues. Here the CDR3 DNA reads TGTGCCAGCAGTTACCCAGGGTCGAGGAATGAGCAGTTCTTC. Protein sequence: CASSYPGSRNEQFF.